A single T cell receptor beta chain is shown here with its context. The target antigen is unknown. Unique molecular identifiers had been added to the TCR beta cDNA libraries. Input of roughly 0.85 to 11 million T cells yielded 450,000 to 550,000 cDNA molecules. One entry per CDR3 protein, called by TCRdb with MiXCR from the PCR reads. The table has 750,000 to 950,000 distinct CDR3 sequences, roughly 50% seen once. The data originate from a study of post-analysis software for immune sequencing data. General study points: About five TRBV segments, including TRBV5-6, TRBV5-1 and TRBV20-1, were more frequent in patients than controls. Compared against controls, patients with multiple sclerosis displayed significantly lower normalized Chao1 diversity.

This CDR3 has 15 residues. Germline CDR1 is SQVTM and CDR2 is ANQGSEA. V was clipped by 7 bases and J by 4 bases, with 17 bases between them. Sequenced: blood. This clonotype was sampled from a girl between 10 and 17 years old with multiple sclerosis. The chain joins TRBV29-1 to TRBJ2-6; TRBD1 is a possible D gene (6 bases). CDR3 DNA: TGCAGCGCATCCAGACAGGCGAAAGGGGCCAACGTCCTGACTTTC. This translates into CSASRQAKGANVLTF.